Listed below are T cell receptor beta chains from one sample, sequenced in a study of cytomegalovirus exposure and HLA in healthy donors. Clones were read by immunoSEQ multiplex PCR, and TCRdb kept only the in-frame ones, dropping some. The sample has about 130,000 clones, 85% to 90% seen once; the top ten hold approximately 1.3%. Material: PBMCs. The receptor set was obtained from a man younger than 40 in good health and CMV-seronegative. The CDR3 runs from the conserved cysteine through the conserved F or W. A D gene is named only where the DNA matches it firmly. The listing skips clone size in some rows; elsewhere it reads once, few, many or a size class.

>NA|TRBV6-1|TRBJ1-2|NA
CASSELAPWGDDGYTF
TGTGCCAGCAGTGAGTTAGCCCCCTGGGGGGACGATGGCTACACCTTC
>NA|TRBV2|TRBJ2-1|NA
CASRIGLSGVGEQFF
TGTGCCAGCAGGATCGGACTTTCGGGAGTCGGTGAGCAGTTCTTC
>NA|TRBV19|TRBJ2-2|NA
CASAQQGMNTGELFF
TGTGCCAGTGCGCAACAGGGAATGAACACCGGGGAGCTGTTTTTT
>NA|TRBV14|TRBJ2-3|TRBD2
CASSHPLTSGSSTDTQYF
TGTGCCAGCAGCCATCCCCTAACTAGCGGGAGTAGCACAGATACGCAGTATTTT
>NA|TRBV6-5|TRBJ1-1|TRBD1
CASSYPGQGTFF
TGTGCCAGCAGTTACCCGGGACAGGGGACTTTCTTT
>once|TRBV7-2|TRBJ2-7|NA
CASSLASASSAYEQYF
TGTGCCAGCAGCTTAGCCTCGGCTAGTTCGGCCTACGAGCAGTACTTC
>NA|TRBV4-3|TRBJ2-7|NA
CASSQDLSTSYEQYF
TGCGCCAGCAGCCAAGATCTATCCACCTCCTACGAGCAGTACTTC
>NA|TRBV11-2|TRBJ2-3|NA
CASSLDSSKGDTQYF
TGTGCCAGCAGCTTAGATAGCAGCAAAGGAGATACGCAGTATTTT
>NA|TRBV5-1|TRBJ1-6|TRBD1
CASSLATGGNSPLHF
TGCGCCAGCAGCTTGGCCACAGGGGGAAATTCACCCCTCCACTTT
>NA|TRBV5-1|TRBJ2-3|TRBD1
CASSFTSQGALSDTQYF
TGCGCCAGCAGCTTTACCTCACAGGGGGCTCTCTCAGATACGCAGTATTTT
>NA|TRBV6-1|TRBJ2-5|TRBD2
CASLLAGGQETQYF
TGTGCCAGCCTACTAGCGGGAGGGCAAGAGACCCAGTACTTC
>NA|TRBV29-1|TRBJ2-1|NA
CSATDSGEQFF
TGCAGCGCTACGGACAGCGGCGAGCAGTTCTTC
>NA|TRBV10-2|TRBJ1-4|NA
CASSEGQEKLFF
TGCGCCAGCAGTGAGGGACAGGAAAAACTGTTTTTT
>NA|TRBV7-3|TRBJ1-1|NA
CASSLIRGHPEAFF
TGTGCCAGCAGCTTAATCAGGGGTCACCCTGAAGCTTTCTTT
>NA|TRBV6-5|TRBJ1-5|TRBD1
CASSYSTGTGQPQHF
TGTGCCAGCAGTTACTCAACGGGGACAGGGCAGCCCCAGCATTTT
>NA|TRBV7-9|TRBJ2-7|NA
CASSLRGYEQYF
TGTGCCAGCAGCTTAAGGGGGTACGAGCAGTACTTC
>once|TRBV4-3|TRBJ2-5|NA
CASSRDTLQETQYF
TGCGCCAGCAGCCGGGACACACTCCAAGAGACCCAGTACTTC
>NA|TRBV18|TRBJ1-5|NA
CASSQAKNQPQHF
TGTGCCAGCTCACAAGCCAAGAATCAGCCCCAGCATTTT
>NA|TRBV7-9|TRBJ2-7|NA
CASSLTSLYEQYF
TGTGCCAGCTCATTGACTAGTCTCTACGAGCAGTACTTC
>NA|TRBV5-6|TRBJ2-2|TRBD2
CASSTPGLAARTRAGELFF
TGTGCCAGCAGCACACCGGGACTAGCGGCTCGGACCCGGGCCGGGGAGCTGTTTTTT
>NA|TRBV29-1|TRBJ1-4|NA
CSVKWQGGEKLFF
TGCAGCGTTAAGTGGCAGGGAGGAGAAAAACTGTTTTTT
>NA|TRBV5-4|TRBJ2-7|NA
CASSPIDNSYEQYF
TGTGCCAGCAGCCCAATTGACAATTCCTACGAGCAGTACTTC